This T cell receptor (beta chain) was captured by sequencing in a study of T cells after yellow fever vaccination. This clonotype was picked up many times. The CDR3 length is 14 residues. Trimming cost V 5 bases and J 8 bases, with 17 bases left between them. The germline V gene has CDR1 SGHRS and CDR2 YFSETQ. TCRdb re-called the 5' RACE reads through MiXCR, storing one row per CDR3 protein. The sample contains fewer than 450,000 distinct CDR3 sequences, approximately 8% of which appear only once. This rearrangement joins TRBV5-1 to TRBJ2-1; no clear D gene. The sequence derives from a man younger than 35 who received the YFV17D yellow fever vaccine. The source was PBMCs, collected more than 35 days after the first yellow fever vaccination. The CDR3 spells CASRRLGPPDEQFF. The CDR3 nucleotides are TGCGCCAGCAGACGGCTAGGCCCCCCCGATGAGCAGTTCTTC.